A single sample gave rise to the 27 T cell receptor beta chains below, sequenced in a study of tissue T cells after allogeneic stem cell transplantation (dated by TCRdb to 2021 to 2024). The receptor library was made with the immunoSEQ multiplex PCR assay. Not all clones reach the TCRdb copy of this immuneACCESS table, which keeps in-frame sequences only. Checked studies attribute under half of the gap to unresolved V genes and leave the rest unexplained. The sample includes about 7,400 clones, with approximately 74% observed a single time. About 0.84% of the sample is taken by the ten largest. Specimen: blood. The origin of the receptors is a female BALB/c mouse in good health. Mice from this strain have the MHC haplotype H2-d.

Remarks on this clone: The germline and genes are mouse ones. The missing CDR3 end, 1 residue past where the read stops, is filled in from the germline J gene. The genes are TRBV19 and TRBJ2-4; 9 bases align to TRBD2. Germline CDR1 is FNHDT and CDR2 is SITEND (reference sequence). After removal of 4 bases from V and 5 bases from J, the junction contained 2 bases not matched to a gene. The CDR3 length is 13 residues. CDR3 sequence reads: CASSPGGGNTLYF. The DNA read from the CDR3 is TGTGCCAGCAGTCCTGGGGGGGGAAACACCTTGTAC.

As for this clone: Genes and germline are mouse. The read comes to an end 1 residue before the CDR3 does, leaving the germline J gene to fill in the end. V gene TRBV5 combines with J gene TRBJ2-5, with 10 bases identical to TRBD2. Germline loops: CDR1 LGHNA, CDR2 YNLKQL (reference sequence). V dropped 4 bases and J dropped 0; count of bases not matched to a gene: 1. The length of the CDR3 is 15 residues. CDR3 DNA (partial): TGTGCCAGCAGCCCGACTGGGGGGAACCAAGACACCCAGTAC. Amino acid sequence: CASSPTGGNQDTQY. The entire CDR3 reads CASSPTGGNQDTQYF.

Details on this clone: Gene names are the mouse ones. The sequence runs out 1 residue before the end of the CDR3; the remainder is reconstructed from the germline J gene. The V call is TRBV31, the J call TRBJ1-6; D not certain. TRBJ1-6 is classed as an ORF, of uncertain function. V lost 1 base, J lost 5 bases, and 3 bases lay in between. CDR1 is GKSSPN and CDR2 is SITVG in the germline V gene. This CDR3 has 12 amino acids. CDR3 loop: CAWSQHNSPLYF. CDR3 DNA, as far as it was read: TGTGCCTGGAGTCAACATAATTCGCCCCTCTAC.

Turning to this clone: Mouse names are used for the genes. The CDR3 goes on 1 residue after the read ends, and that part is filled in from the germline J gene. The chain carries TRBV19 and TRBJ2-3; maybe TRBD1 (6 bases). This CDR3 has 15 amino acids. Germline V lookup: CDR1 FNHDT, CDR2 SITEND (reference sequence). V was cut by 4 bases and J by 0 bases, with 12 bases left in between. The covered CDR3 bases are TGTGCCAGCAGTCCCCGGGACAAAAGTGCAGAAACGCTGTAT. Its translation: CASSPRDKSAETLY. The full CDR3 reads CASSPRDKSAETLYF.

Worth noting for this clone: Mouse gene names and germline throughout. The CDR3 end falls 1 residue outside the read, so it is completed with the germline J gene. This rearrangement joins TRBV29 to TRBJ1-4; D not resolved. The CDR3 is made up of 15 amino acids. CDR1 is MSHET and CDR2 is SYDVDS in the germline V gene. Trimming removed 0 bases at V and 3 bases at J, with 8 bases between. CDR3 residues: CASSLSAETNERLFF. The part of the CDR3 DNA that was read is TGTGCTAGCAGTTTATCGGCAGAAACCAACGAAAGATTATTT.

In regard to this clone: Gene names denote mouse genes. Read coverage stops 1 residue before the CDR3 terminus; the germline J gene supplies the remainder. The rearrangement joins TRBV5 to TRBJ1-3; 11 bases line up with TRBD1. Germline CDR1 LGHNA, CDR2 YNLKQL (reference sequence). The CDR3 sequence is 17 residues long. J gave up 0 bases and V 0 bases, and 1 base lay outside the gene matches. This chain's CDR3 is CASSQEGTGGSGNTLYF. The part of the CDR3 DNA that was read is TGTGCCAGCAGCCAAGAGGGGACAGGGGGTTCTGGAAATACGCTCTAT.

Details on this clone: Gene and germline names: mouse. Read data end 1 residue before the CDR3 end; the end is taken from the germline J gene. Other DNA sequences within the sample encode an identical CDR3. The chain employs TRBV5 and TRBJ2-4, with TRBD2 matching 10 bases. The CDR3 is made up of 16 amino acids. V was pared by 1 base and J by 1 base, with 2 bases of the junction left unmatched. Germline V CDR1 and CDR2: LGHNA, YNLKQL (reference sequence). This chain's CDR3 is CASSQGTGGGQNTLYF. The CDR3 DNA, read in part, is TGTGCCAGCAGCCAAGGGACTGGGGGTGGTCAAAACACCTTGTAC.

A word on this clone: Mouse names are used for the genes. Read coverage stops 1 residue before the CDR3 terminus; the germline J gene supplies the remainder. V usage is TRBV31 and J usage is TRBJ1-1, with TRBD1 matching over 10 bases. The germline CDR1 and CDR2 sequences are GKSSPN and SITVG. V dropped 1 base and J dropped 3; count of bases not matched to a gene: 2. CDR3 size: 14 residues. CDR3 in amino acids: CAWSPGQGYTEVFF. The CDR3 DNA, read in part, is TGTGCCTGGAGTCCGGGACAGGGGTACACAGAAGTCTTC.

Regarding this clone: Gene names are mouse gene names. From the germline J gene comes the end of the CDR3, since the read stops 1 residue before it. This chain uses TRBV13-1 with TRBJ1-6; TRBD1 matches at 7 bases. TRBJ1-6 is an ORF for which the function is uncertain. The CDR3 spans 13 residues. V was pared by 7 bases and J by 4 bases, with 2 bases of the junction left unmatched. CDR1 is NSHNY, CDR2 SYGAGN, per germline. The CDR3: CASRDRYNSPLYF. CDR3 bases read: TGTGCCAGCCGGGACAGATATAATTCGCCCCTCTAC.

As concerns this clone: Gene names refer to mouse genes. The sequenced CDR3 bases are TGTGCCAGCAGTTACTGGGATAACCAAGACACCCAGTAC. Amino acid sequence: CASSYWDNQDTQY. The CDR3 reads in full as CASSYWDNQDTQYF. V gene TRBV13-3 combines with J gene TRBJ2-5; tentative D call: TRBD2 (6 bases). From the germline J gene comes the end of the CDR3, since the read stops 1 residue before it. Trimming removed 4 bases at V and 0 bases at J, with 9 bases between. The CDR3 runs 14 residues. Germline CDR1 NNHDY, CDR2 SYVADS.

Note on this clone: Any gene name here is a mouse gene name. Read sequence stops 1 residue before the CDR3 end, and the germline J gene provides the missing end. V usage is TRBV4 and J usage is TRBJ2-4; 9 bases fit TRBD1. The CDR3 spans 16 residues. Germline V gene sequence: CDR1 LGHDT, CDR2 YNNKQL (reference sequence). The junction had 6 bases not matched to a gene; V was cut back by 4 bases and J by 1 base. The CDR3 DNA, read in part, is TGTGCCAGCAGCTCCCGGGACAGGGACGGTCAAAACACCTTGTAC. Translation gives CASSSRDRDGQNTLY. The whole CDR3 sequence reads CASSSRDRDGQNTLYF.

On this clone itself: The gene names here belong to mouse. Coverage ceases 1 residue before the CDR3 finishes, and the germline J gene fills in the end. V and J are TRBV31 and TRBJ2-5; 9 bases fit TRBD1. The CDR3 contains 12 residues. The germline gives CDR1 GKSSPN, CDR2 SITVG. Unmatched junction bases numbered 2, after V lost 4 bases and J lost 6 bases. The sequenced part of the CDR3 DNA is TGTGCCTGGAAGACAGGGGGGGACACCCAGTAC. Its protein is CAWKTGGDTQY. The full-length CDR3 reads as CAWKTGGDTQYF.

To note about this clone: Gene names follow the mouse nomenclature. The read ends 1 residue before the CDR3 terminus; that terminus is restored from the germline J gene. The chain is built from TRBV19 and TRBJ2-7; 7 positions agree with TRBD2. Trimming took 4 bases from V and 0 from J; bases not matched to a gene: 1. This CDR3 region has 13 residues. Germline V CDR1 and CDR2: FNHDT, SITEND (reference sequence). CDR3: CASSSGGSYEQYF. Partial CDR3 DNA: TGTGCCAGCAGTTCTGGGGGCTCCTATGAACAGTAC.

With respect to this clone: The germline and genes are mouse ones. The read ends 1 residue shy of where the CDR3 ends; the end is completed using the germline J gene. The chain employs TRBV19 and TRBJ1-1; possibly TRBD1 for D (6 bases). Germline values: CDR1 FNHDT, CDR2 SITEND (reference sequence). The germline V and J ends were trimmed by 2 bases and 5 bases, with 7 bases remaining between them. CDR3 length equals 12 residues. The CDR3 DNA, read in part, is TGTGCCAGCAGTATGCAGGGGACAGAAGTCTTC. Translated: CASSMQGTEVF. The full-length CDR3 reads as CASSMQGTEVFF.

As regards this clone: Gene names are mouse gene names. The read falls 1 residue short of the CDR3 end, and the missing part is taken from the germline J gene. V gene TRBV13-1 combines with J gene TRBJ2-7; TRBD1 matches 7 bases. Trimming took 3 bases from V and 3 from J; bases not matched to a gene: 3. Germline assignment: CDR1 NSHNY and CDR2 SYGAGN. The CDR3 covers 13 residues. The CDR3 sequence: CASSGDRVYEQYF. The DNA read from the CDR3 is TGTGCCAGCAGTGGCGACAGGGTCTATGAACAGTAC.

On this clone: The genes are named according to mouse. The read ends 1 residue early relative to the CDR3; the germline J gene fills the gap. V usage is TRBV20 and J usage is TRBJ2-7, with TRBD2 as a possible D gene (6 bases). The CDR3 sequence is 12 residues long. Germline V gene sequence: CDR1 GFQATS, CDR2 STVNSAI. V was trimmed by 3 bases and J by 5 bases, leaving 11 bases between them. CDR3 DNA (partial): TGTGGTGCTAGAAACTGGGCCAATGAACAGTAC. It translates to CGARNWANEQY. The CDR3, in full, reads CGARNWANEQYF.

Remarks on this clone: One junction end does not reproduce the germline sequence, and a read error may be involved. Germline and genes here are mouse. The read stops 1 residue short of the end of the CDR3; the missing end is completed from the germline J gene. This sample also contains other DNA sequences that code for the same CDR3. The chain links TRBV1 to TRBJ2-7; tentatively, D is TRBD1 or TRBD2 (7 bases each). This CDR3 comprises 12 residues. Germline CDR1 and CDR2: NSQYPW and LRSPGD (reference sequence). CDR3 loop: CTCSAGGEEQYF. CDR3 bases read: TGCACCTGCAGCGCAGGGGGGGAGGAACAGTAC.

This clone was counted only a few times. Gene names denote mouse genes. The CDR3 is CASSDRVSNERLFF. The CDR3 bases that were read are TGTGCCAGCAGTGACAGGGTTTCCAACGAAAGATTATTT. The chain recombines TRBV13-1 with TRBJ1-4; possible D gene TRBD1, 5 bases. Read sequence stops 1 residue before the CDR3 end, and the germline J gene provides the missing end. The CDR3 is 14 residues long. Germline V gives CDR1 NSHNY, CDR2 SYGAGN. The V and J ends lost 2 bases and 0 bases respectively, with 5 bases between them.

On this clone: Mouse germline and gene names are used. The observed sequence ends 1 residue before the CDR3 terminus, with the missing tail filled in from the germline J gene. The chain links TRBV3 to TRBJ2-1; TRBD1 matches 10 bases. The CDR3 has 15 amino acids. Germline assignment: CDR1 SNHLY and CDR2 FYNGKV (reference sequence). Trimming at V came to 5 bases and at J to 3 bases, leaving 4 bases not matched to a gene. The CDR3 loop is CASSPGTGVYAEQFF. The sequenced part of the CDR3 DNA is TGTGCCAGCAGCCCCGGGACAGGGGTCTATGCTGAGCAGTTC.

Worth noting for this clone: The germline and genes are mouse ones. The CDR3 extends 1 residue past the end of the read, so its final part is completed from the germline J gene. This chain links TRBV3 with TRBJ2-5; 7 nucleotides line up with TRBD1. The germline V gene has CDR1 SNHLY and CDR2 FYNGKV (reference sequence). The CDR3 sequence is 13 residues long. V was pared by 3 bases and J by 4 bases, with 1 base of the junction left unmatched. This chain's CDR3 is CASSFTGEDTQYF. The sequenced CDR3 bases are TGTGCCAGCAGCTTTACAGGGGAAGACACCCAGTAC.

For this clone: All gene names here are mouse names. The CDR3 is cut off 1 residue early in the read; its end comes from the germline J gene. The rearrangement joins TRBV13-1 to TRBJ1-1, with D possibly being TRBD1 (5 bases). Germline V gives CDR1 NSHNY, CDR2 SYGAGN. This CDR3 has 15 residues. V lost 0 bases to trimming and J lost 4 bases, with 13 bases between them. The CDR3 spells CASSDAPGSATEVFF. CDR3 bases read: TGTGCCAGCAGTGATGCACCAGGGTCGGCCACAGAAGTCTTC.

On this clone itself: Gene names and germline refer to mouse. Read data end 1 residue before the CDR3 end; the end is taken from the germline J gene. This sequence joins TRBV13-2 and TRBJ1-1, with 7 bases matching TRBD1. V lost 1 base to trimming and J lost 6 bases; unmatched junction nucleotides: 3. CDR3 length equals 13 residues. Germline V gives CDR1 NNHNN, CDR2 SYGAGS (reference sequence). CDR3 amino acids: CASGDSRGAEVFF. CDR3 bases read: TGTGCCAGCGGTGATAGCAGGGGGGCAGAAGTCTTC.

As concerns this clone: These gene names are mouse names. The missing CDR3 end, 1 residue past where the read stops, is filled in from the germline J gene. The chain combines TRBV3 with TRBJ2-7, with 10 bases matching TRBD2. The CDR3 totals 15 residues. CDR1 and CDR2 from the germline V gene are SNHLY and FYNGKV (reference sequence). V was clipped by 1 base and J by 4 bases; unmatched bases: 4. CDR3 DNA (partial): TGTGCCAGCAGCTTAGAGGGGACTGGGGATTATGAACAGTAC. This codes for CASSLEGTGDYEQY. The whole CDR3 region reads CASSLEGTGDYEQYF.

With regard to this clone: The gene symbols are mouse symbols. The read terminates 1 residue before the CDR3 end, so the remaining end is supplied by the germline J gene. This sequence joins TRBV31 and TRBJ1-1; a weak D match, TRBD1 (5 bases). The CDR3 has 14 amino acids. The V end lost 4 bases, the J end lost 4 bases, and 16 bases lay between the germline ends. Germline loops: CDR1 GKSSPN, CDR2 SITVG. CDR3 bases read: TGTGCCTGGATTCTCTCCGGGGGAGGCACAGAAGTCTTC. Translated: CAWILSGGGTEVF. The CDR3, in full, reads CAWILSGGGTEVFF. Supplemented by reference TRBV31 and TRBJ1-1, the full variable domain reads AQTIHQWPVAEIKAVGSPLSLGCTIKGKSSPNLYWYWQATGGTLQQLFYSITVGQVESVVQLNLSASRPKDDQFILSTEKLLLSHSGFYLCAWILSGGGTEVFFGKGTRLTVV.

Remarks on this clone: The gene names given are mouse names. The read falls 1 residue short of the CDR3 end, and the missing part is taken from the germline J gene. V is TRBV13-1 and J is TRBJ2-5; 12 bases are a match to TRBD1. There are 15 residues in the CDR3. The V gene's germline CDR1 is NSHNY and CDR2 SYGAGN. Trimming took 3 bases from V and 8 from J; bases not matched to a gene: 7. The CDR3 sequence: CASSGRDRGPPTQYF. Partial CDR3 DNA: TGTGCCAGCAGTGGCCGGGACAGGGGGCCCCCCACCCAGTAC.

With regard to this clone: Gene names are mouse gene names. CDR3 loop: CASSISAQDTQYF. The covered CDR3 bases are TGTGCCAGCAGTATTTCCGCCCAAGACACCCAGTAC. The J gene is TRBJ2-5, the V gene TRBV19; no clear D gene. The CDR3 end lies 1 residue beyond the end of the read and is filled in from the germline J gene. The CDR3 runs to 13 residues. Trimming took off 2 bases at V and 2 bases at J, with 6 bases between the two ends. Germline V lookup: CDR1 FNHDT, CDR2 SITEND (reference sequence). The entire variable domain, with the rest obtained from reference TRBV19 and TRBJ2-5, is as follows: GGIITQTPKFLIGQEGQKLTLKCQQNFNHDTMYWYRQDSGKGLRLIYYSITENDLQKGDLSEGYDASREKKSSFSLTVTSAQKNEMAVFLCASSISAQDTQYFGPGTRLLVL.

The sample holds a few counts of this clone. Gene names follow the mouse nomenclature. Sequencing ends 1 residue short of the CDR3 end; the germline J gene provides the rest. The J gene is TRBJ1-4, the V gene TRBV19; D is ambiguous. Germline CDR1 reads FNHDT; CDR2 reads SITEND (reference sequence). V lost 4 bases and J lost 1, with 8 bases in between. The CDR3 runs 14 residues. The CDR3 is CASSRQTSNERLFF. Incomplete CDR3 DNA: TGTGCCAGCAGTCGACAAACTTCCAACGAAAGATTATTT.